The clone carrying this T cell receptor beta chain has only one observation. Its specificity is not known. The record originates from a study of cytomegalovirus exposure and HLA in healthy donors. The PCR used 60 Vbeta and 13 Jbeta primers. Assay used: immunoSEQ multiplex PCR; TCRdb lists only in-frame clones, some missing. The table shows more than 95,000 clones, with around 78% occurring only once. The CDR3 runs to 14 residues. V lost 1 base, J lost 6 bases, and 5 bases stayed unmatched. CDR1 is SGHAT, CDR2 FQNNGV, per germline. Findings of the study overall: Many donors shared some public TCRs, even though most TCR sequences were rare.

Sequenced input: PBMCs. The source is a man in his forties or fifties in good health and CMV-seronegative. The chain is built from TRBV11-2 and TRBJ2-7; 8 positions agree with TRBD2. CDR3 protein: CASSLGVAGREQYF. The DNA of the CDR3 is TGTGCCAGCAGCTTAGGTGTAGCGGGACGCGAGCAGTACTTC.